Listed here are 3 T cell receptor beta chains from one sample, sequenced in a study of blood T cell repertoires in COVID-19. Data came from immunoSEQ multiplex PCR; TCRdb stores just in-frame clones and leaves some out. Counted here are over 65,000 clones, 90% occurring once; the ten biggest clones make up roughly 0.72%. Sequenced: peripheral blood. The receptor set was obtained from a woman of 80 years or more with acute or convalescent COVID-19.

The CDR3 DNA reads TGTGCCAGCAGTGAAACAGGACTGGGACTCAACCCCCAGCATTTT. Amino acid sequence: CASSETGLGLNPQHF. The J gene is TRBJ1-5, the V gene TRBV6-1, with D maybe TRBD1 (5 bases). CDR1 MNHNS and CDR2 SASEGT come from the germline V gene. CDR3 length: 15 residues. V shed 2 bases and J shed 10 bases, with 18 bases lying between them.

The chain combines TRBV6-6 with TRBJ2-4; possible D gene TRBD1, 6 bases. The V end was cut by 5 bases, the J end by 3 bases, with 14 bases between. There are 15 residues in the CDR3. Germline V gene data show CDR1 as MNHNY and CDR2 as SVGAGI (reference sequence). CDR3 bases: TGTGCCAGCAGTGACCAGGGGTTGGTCAAAAACATTCAGTACTTC. Translation: CASSDQGLVKNIQYF.

The rearrangement uses TRBV15 and TRBJ2-1; 10 positions agree with TRBD2. CDR1 is LNHNV, CDR2 YYDKDF, per germline (reference sequence). The CDR3 runs 15 residues. Trimming at V came to 3 bases and at J to 12 bases, leaving 11 bases not matched to a gene. The CDR3 is CATSSPPSSGRGQFF. In nucleotides, the CDR3 is TGTGCCACCAGCAGTCCTCCCTCGAGCGGGAGGGGGCAGTTCTTC.